Below, one TCR beta chain is given with its context. Antigen unknown. The data stem from a study of shared clonotypes between healthy human individuals. Measured with immunoSEQ multiplex PCR; TCRdb has only the in-frame clones, and not every one. The data show 2.5 million or so clones, with just over 90% seen just once and over 0.12% held by the top ten. Between the trimmed V and J ends, which lost 10 bases and 3 bases, there was a span of 10 bases. The CDR3 loop spans 12 amino acids. Germline V lookup: CDR1 MNHNS, CDR2 SASEGT. Into CD45RA+ naive and CD45RA-negative memory subsets, the CD4+ cells were split. Study-level points and caveats: Approximately 5.4% of naive CD4 clonotypes were common to a handful of donors.

The TCR sequence derives from a man aged 18 to 35 in good health. The sample taken for sequencing was naive CD4+ T cells sorted from blood. Regarding subset: CD45RA+ positively selected. This chain joins TRBV6-1 and TRBJ1-5, with D unresolved. CDR3 loop: CATSPLNQPQHF. The CDR3 bases are TGTGCCACCTCCCCCCTCAATCAGCCCCAGCATTTT.